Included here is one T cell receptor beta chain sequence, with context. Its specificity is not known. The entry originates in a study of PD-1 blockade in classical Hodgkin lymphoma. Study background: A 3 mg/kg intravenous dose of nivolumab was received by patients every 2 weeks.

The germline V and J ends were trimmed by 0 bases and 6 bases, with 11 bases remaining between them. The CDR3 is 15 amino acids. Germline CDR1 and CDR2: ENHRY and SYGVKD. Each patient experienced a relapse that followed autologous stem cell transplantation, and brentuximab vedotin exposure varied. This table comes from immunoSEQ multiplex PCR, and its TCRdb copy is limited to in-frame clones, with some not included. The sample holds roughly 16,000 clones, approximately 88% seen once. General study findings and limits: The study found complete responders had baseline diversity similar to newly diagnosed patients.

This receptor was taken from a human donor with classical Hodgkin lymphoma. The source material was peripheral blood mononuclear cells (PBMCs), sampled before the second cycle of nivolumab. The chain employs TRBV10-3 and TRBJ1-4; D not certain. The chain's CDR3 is CAISESGRNYEKLFF. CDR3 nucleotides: TGTGCCATCAGTGAGTCAGGGCGGAACTATGAAAAACTGTTTTTT.